This TCR beta chain derives from a study of blood T cell repertoires in COVID-19. Study summary: The analysed material was cDNA or gDNA that came from T cells, B-cell-depleted T cells, or PBMCs.

This clone has only one observation. The CDR3 contains 14 residues. CDR1 is SGHRS and CDR2 is YFSETQ in the germline V gene. V dropped 4 bases and J dropped 7 bases, with 15 bases sitting between them. Study processing details: Reference gene primer amplification gave nucleated cell count estimates. Assay used: immunoSEQ multiplex PCR; TCRdb lists only in-frame clones, some missing. The DNA was the basis for D and trimming; V, J and clone size are from that table. The sample shows 86,000 or so clones, approximately 86% of them seen only once. This TCR came from a man aged 45 to 65 with active or convalescent COVID-19. The V and J genes are TRBV5-1 and TRBJ2-1; D might be TRBD1 (6 bases). The sample taken for sequencing was peripheral blood. The CDR3 coding sequence is TGCGCCAGCAGCACACAGGGTGGTAGGAATGAGCAGTTCTTC. It encodes CASSTQGGRNEQFF.